This T cell receptor beta chain was profiled in a study of T-cell reconstitution after alpha-beta-depleted transplantation in children. General study results and limits: T-cell counts and diversity were attributed mostly to newly produced T cells one year after transplant.

To note about this clonotype: The antigen remains undetermined.

Using unique molecular identifiers, the investigators prepared the TCRbeta library. TCRdb recomputed calls from the PCR reads with MiXCR, one row per CDR3 protein. The table records about 300,000 distinct CDR3 sequences, 9.5% to 13% of them present only once. This clonotype was sampled from a boy under three years old with acute myeloid leukemia, due to receive a stem cell transplant. This specimen consisted of PBMCs, obtained before TCRalphabeta/CD19-depleted stem cell transplant.

The chain's CDR3 is CSASSRGLAGGTGELFF. CDR3 bases: TGCAGTGCTTCATCTCGGGGACTAGCGGGAGGGACCGGGGAGCTGTTTTTT. The J gene is TRBJ2-2, the V gene TRBV20-1, with TRBD2 matching over 16 bases. V was pared by 5 bases and J by 5 bases, with 8 bases of the junction left unmatched. Germline CDR1 DFQATT, CDR2 SNEGSKA (reference sequence). The CDR3 is 17 residues long.